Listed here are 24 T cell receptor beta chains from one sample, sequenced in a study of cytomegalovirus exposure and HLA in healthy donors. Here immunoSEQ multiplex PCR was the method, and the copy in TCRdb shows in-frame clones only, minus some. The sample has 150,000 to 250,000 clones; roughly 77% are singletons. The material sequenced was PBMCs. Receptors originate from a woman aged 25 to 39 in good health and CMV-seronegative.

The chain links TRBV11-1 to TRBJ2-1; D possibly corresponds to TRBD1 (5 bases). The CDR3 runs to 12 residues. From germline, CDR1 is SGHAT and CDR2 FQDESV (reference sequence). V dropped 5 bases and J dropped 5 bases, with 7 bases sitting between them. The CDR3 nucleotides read TGTGCCAGCAGCCCCAGGGACAATGAGCAGTTCTTC. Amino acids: CASSPRDNEQFF.

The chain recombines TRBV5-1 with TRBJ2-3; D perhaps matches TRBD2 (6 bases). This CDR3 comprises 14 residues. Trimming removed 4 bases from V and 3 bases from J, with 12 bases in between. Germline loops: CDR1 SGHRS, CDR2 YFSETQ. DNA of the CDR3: TGCGCCAGCAGCCCGGACTATAGTACAGATACGCAGTATTTT. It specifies CASSPDYSTDTQYF.

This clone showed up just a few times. The CDR3 loop reads CASSEQSYGYTF. In DNA form, the CDR3 reads TGTGCCAGCAGTGAGCAGTCATATGGCTACACCTTC. The chain recombines TRBV25-1 with TRBJ1-2; no firm D call. CDR1 MGHDK and CDR2 SYGVNS come from the germline V gene. V was trimmed by 3 bases and J by 5 bases, leaving 7 bases between them. The CDR3 runs 12 residues.

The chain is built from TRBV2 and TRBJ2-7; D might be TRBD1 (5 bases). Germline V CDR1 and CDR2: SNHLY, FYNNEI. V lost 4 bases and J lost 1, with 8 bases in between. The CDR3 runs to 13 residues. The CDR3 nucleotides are TGTGCCAGCAGTGCACAGGTATCCTACGAGCAGTACTTC. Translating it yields CASSAQVSYEQYF. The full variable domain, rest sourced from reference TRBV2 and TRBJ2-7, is EPEVTQTPSHQVTQMGQEVILRCVPISNHLYFYWYRQILGQKVEFLVSFYNNEISEKSEIFDDQFSVERPDGSNFTLKIRSTKLEDSAMYFCASSAQVSYEQYFGPGTRLTVT.

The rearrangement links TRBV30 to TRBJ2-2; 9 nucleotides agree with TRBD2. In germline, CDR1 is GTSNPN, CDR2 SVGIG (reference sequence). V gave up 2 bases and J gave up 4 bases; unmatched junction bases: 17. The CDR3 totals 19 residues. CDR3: CAWSRLAGFPAVGTGELFF. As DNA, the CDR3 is TGTGCCTGGAGTAGGCTAGCGGGATTCCCTGCGGTTGGCACCGGGGAGCTGTTTTTT. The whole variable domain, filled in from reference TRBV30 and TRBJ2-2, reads SQTIHQWPATLVQPVGSPLSLECTVEGTSNPNLYWYRQAAGRGLQLLFYSVGIGQISSEVPQNLSASRPQDRQFILSSKKLLLSDSGFYLCAWSRLAGFPAVGTGELFFGEGSRLTVL.

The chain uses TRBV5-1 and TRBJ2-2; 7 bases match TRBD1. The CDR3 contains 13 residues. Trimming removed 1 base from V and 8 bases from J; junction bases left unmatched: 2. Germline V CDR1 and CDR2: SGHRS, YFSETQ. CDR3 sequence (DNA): TGCGCCAGCAGCTTGACAGGGGCGGGGGAGCTGTTTTTT. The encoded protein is CASSLTGAGELFF.

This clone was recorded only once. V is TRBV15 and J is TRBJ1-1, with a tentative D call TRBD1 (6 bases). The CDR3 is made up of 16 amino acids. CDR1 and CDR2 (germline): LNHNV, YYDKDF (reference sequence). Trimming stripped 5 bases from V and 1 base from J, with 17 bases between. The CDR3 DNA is TGTGCCACCAGCCCGGCAGGGGCGAATCGGAACACTGAAGCTTTCTTT. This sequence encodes CATSPAGANRNTEAFF.

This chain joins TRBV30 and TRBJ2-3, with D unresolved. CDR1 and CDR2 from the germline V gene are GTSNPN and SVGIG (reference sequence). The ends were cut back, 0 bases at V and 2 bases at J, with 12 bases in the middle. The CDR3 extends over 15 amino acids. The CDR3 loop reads CAWSVNLGSTDTQYF. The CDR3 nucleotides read TGTGCCTGGAGTGTAAACCTGGGCTCCACAGATACGCAGTATTTT.

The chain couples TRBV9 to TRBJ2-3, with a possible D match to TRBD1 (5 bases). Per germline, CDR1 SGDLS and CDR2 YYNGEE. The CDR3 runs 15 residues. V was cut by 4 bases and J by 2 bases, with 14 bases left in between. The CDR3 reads CASSIQTALTDTQYF. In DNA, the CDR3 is TGTGCCAGCAGCATTCAGACAGCCCTCACAGATACGCAGTATTTT.

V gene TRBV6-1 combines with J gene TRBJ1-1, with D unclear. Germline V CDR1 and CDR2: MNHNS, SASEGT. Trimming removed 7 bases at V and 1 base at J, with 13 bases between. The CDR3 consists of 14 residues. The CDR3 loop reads CASTDPTWNTEAFF. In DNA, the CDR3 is TGTGCCAGCACTGACCCTACTTGGAACACTGAAGCTTTCTTT.

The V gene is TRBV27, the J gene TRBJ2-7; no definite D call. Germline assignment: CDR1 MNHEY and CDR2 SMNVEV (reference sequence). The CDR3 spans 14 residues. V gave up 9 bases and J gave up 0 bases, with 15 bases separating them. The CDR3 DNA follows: TGTGCCAGTCGTTCTGGGCCGTACTCCTACGAGCAGTACTTC. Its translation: CASRSGPYSYEQYF.

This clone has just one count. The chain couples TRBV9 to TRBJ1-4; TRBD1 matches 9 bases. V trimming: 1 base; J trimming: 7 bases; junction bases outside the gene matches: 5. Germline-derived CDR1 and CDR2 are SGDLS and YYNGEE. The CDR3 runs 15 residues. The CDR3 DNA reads TGTGCCAGCAGCGTAAGGGACAGGGTTGCTGAAAAACTGTTTTTT. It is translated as CASSVRDRVAEKLFF.

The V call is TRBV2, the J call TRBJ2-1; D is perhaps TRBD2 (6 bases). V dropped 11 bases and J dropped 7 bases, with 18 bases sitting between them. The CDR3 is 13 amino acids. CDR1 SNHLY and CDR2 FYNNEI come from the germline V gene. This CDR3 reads CACRAGLVNEQFF. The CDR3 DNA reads TGTGCCTGTAGAGCGGGCCTAGTAAATGAGCAGTTCTTC.

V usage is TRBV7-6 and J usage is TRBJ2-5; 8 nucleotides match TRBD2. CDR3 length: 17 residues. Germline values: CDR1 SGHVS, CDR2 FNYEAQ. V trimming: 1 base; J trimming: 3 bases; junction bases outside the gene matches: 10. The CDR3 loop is CASSLDSRGGAKETQYF. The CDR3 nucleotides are TGTGCCAGCAGCTTAGATAGCCGGGGGGGGGCCAAAGAGACCCAGTACTTC.

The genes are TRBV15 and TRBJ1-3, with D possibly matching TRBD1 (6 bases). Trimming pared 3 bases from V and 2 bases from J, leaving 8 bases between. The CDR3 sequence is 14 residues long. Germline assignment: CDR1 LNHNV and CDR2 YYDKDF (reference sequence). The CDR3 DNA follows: TGTGCCACCAGCAGTCAGGGGACTGGAAACACCATATATTTT. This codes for CATSSQGTGNTIYF.

The CDR3 DNA reads as TGTGCCAGCAGCTTAGAGTCAGGGGGCCGTGGCTACACCTTC. It yields the protein CASSLESGGRGYTF. This chain uses TRBV7-9 with TRBJ1-2, with 8 bases that match TRBD1. V dropped 1 base and J dropped 7; count of bases not matched to a gene: 5. The CDR3 runs 14 residues. The germline V gene encodes CDR1 SEHNR and CDR2 FQNEAQ (reference sequence).

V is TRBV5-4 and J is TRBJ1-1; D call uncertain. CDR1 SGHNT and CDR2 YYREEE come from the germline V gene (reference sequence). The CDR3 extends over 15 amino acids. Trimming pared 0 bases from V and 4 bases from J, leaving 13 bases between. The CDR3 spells CASSLVASPGTEAFF. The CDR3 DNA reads TGTGCCAGCAGCTTGGTTGCTTCCCCGGGCACTGAAGCTTTCTTT.

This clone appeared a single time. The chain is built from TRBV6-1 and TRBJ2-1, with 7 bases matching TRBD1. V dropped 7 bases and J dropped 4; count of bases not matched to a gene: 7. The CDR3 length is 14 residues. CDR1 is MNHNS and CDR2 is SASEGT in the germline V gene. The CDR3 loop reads CASIEGAEYNEQFF. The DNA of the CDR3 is TGTGCCAGCATAGAGGGGGCGGAATACAATGAGCAGTTCTTC.

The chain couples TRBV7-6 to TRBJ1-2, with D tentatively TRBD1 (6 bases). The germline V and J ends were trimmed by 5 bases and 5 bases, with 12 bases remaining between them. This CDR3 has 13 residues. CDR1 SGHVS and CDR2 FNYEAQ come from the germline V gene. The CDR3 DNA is TGTGCCAGCAGCCCTGGGGACACTTATGGCTACACCTTC. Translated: CASSPGDTYGYTF.

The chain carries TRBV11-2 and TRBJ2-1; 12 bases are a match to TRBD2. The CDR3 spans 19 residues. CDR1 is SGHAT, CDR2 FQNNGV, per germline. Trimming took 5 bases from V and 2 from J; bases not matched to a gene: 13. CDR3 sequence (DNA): TGTGCCAGCAGCAGACTAGCGGGGGAGAGACATGGAACCTACAATGAGCAGTTCTTC. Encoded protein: CASSRLAGERHGTYNEQFF.

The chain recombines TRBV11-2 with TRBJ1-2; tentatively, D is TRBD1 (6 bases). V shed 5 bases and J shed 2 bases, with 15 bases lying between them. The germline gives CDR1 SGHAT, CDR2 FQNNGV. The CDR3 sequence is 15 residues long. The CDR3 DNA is TGTGCCAGCAGCCCCTGGACAGAAGGGAACTATGGCTACACCTTC. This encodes CASSPWTEGNYGYTF. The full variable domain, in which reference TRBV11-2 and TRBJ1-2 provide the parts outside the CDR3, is EAGVAQSPRYKIIEKRQSVAFWCNPISGHATLYWYQQILGQGPKLLIQFQNNGVVDDSQLPKDRFSAERLKGVDSTLKIQPAKLEDSAVYLCASSPWTEGNYGYTFGSGTRLTVV.

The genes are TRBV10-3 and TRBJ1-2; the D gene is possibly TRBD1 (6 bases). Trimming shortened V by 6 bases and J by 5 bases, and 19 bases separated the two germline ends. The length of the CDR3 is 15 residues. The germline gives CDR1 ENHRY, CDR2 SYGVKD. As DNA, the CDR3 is TGTGCCATCAGGGAGACCAGGGGTAGTAGTTATGGCTACACCTTC. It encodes CAIRETRGSSYGYTF.

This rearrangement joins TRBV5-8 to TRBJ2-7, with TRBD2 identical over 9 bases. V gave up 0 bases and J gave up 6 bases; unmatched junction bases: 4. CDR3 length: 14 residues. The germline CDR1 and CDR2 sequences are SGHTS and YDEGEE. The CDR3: CASSLVAGGREQYF. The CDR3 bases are TGTGCCAGCAGCTTGGTGGCGGGAGGGCGCGAGCAGTACTTC.

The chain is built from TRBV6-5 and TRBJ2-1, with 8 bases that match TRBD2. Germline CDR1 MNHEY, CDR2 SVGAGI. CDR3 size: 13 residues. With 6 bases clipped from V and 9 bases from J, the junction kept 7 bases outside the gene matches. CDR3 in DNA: TGTGCCAGCAGGTTTACCGGGGGGGGTGAGCAGTTCTTC. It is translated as CASRFTGGGEQFF.